The 20 T cell receptor beta chains given below trace back to one sample, sequenced in a study of tumour-infiltrating T cells in Burkitt lymphoma. The table came from immunoSEQ multiplex PCR; TCRdb's copy has only in-frame clones and leaves some out. The table has more than 2,500 clones, around 81% seen once; the top ten hold approximately 6.4%. The sample comprised tumor tissue. These receptors came from a human donor with diffuse large B-cell lymphoma.

The V gene is TRBV7-6, the J gene TRBJ1-2; TRBD1 matches at 7 bases. Germline CDR1 reads SGHVS; CDR2 reads FNYEAQ. V lost 5 bases to trimming and J lost 0 bases; unmatched junction nucleotides: 3. CDR3 size: 14 residues. CDR3 protein: CASSPGTANYGYTF. Written as DNA, the CDR3 is TGTGCCAGCAGCCCCGGGACAGCTAACTATGGCTACACCTTC.

The chain employs TRBV10-3 and TRBJ2-5; TRBD2 matches 10 bases. V lost 10 bases, J lost 2 bases, and 7 bases stayed unmatched. The CDR3 has 14 amino acids. Germline CDR1 and CDR2: ENHRY and SYGVKD. CDR3 amino acids: CATKREGGQETQYF. CDR3 sequence (DNA): TGTGCCACCAAGCGGGAGGGGGGACAAGAGACCCAGTACTTC.

This chain connects TRBV19 to TRBJ1-2; TRBD1 aligns across 9 bases. Germline V CDR1 and CDR2: LNHDA, SQIVND (reference sequence). This CDR3 region has 14 residues. The J segment lost 5 bases and the V segment lost 8 bases, leaving 9 bases of the junction unmatched. In DNA, the CDR3 is TGTGCCAGTCGGGGACAGGGCGACGGTTATGGCTACACCTTC. It codes for CASRGQGDGYGYTF. The complete variable domain, with remaining parts taken from reference TRBV19 and TRBJ1-2, reads DGGITQSPKYLFRKEGQNVTLSCEQNLNHDAMYWYRQDPGQGLRLIYYSQIVNDFQKGDIAEGYSVSREKKESFPLTVTSAQKNPTAFYLCASRGQGDGYGYTFGSGTRLTVV.

V and J are TRBV5-1 and TRBJ2-3, with unresolved D. The CDR3 loop spans 16 amino acids. CDR1 SGHRS and CDR2 YFSETQ come from the germline V gene. V was clipped by 0 bases and J by 3 bases, with 14 bases between them. The CDR3 DNA reads as TGCGCCAGCAGCTTGGTAGGGTCTAGTCGAACAGATACGCAGTATTTT. Its translation is CASSLVGSSRTDTQYF. The complete variable domain, with remaining parts taken from reference TRBV5-1 and TRBJ2-3, reads KAGVTQTPRYLIKTRGQQVTLSCSPISGHRSVSWYQQTPGQGLQFLFEYFSETQRNKGNFPGRFSGRQFSNSRSEMNVSTLELGDSALYLCASSLVGSSRTDTQYFGPGTRLTVL.

This clone showed up just once. The rearrangement joins TRBV27 to TRBJ2-7, with 7 nucleotides matching TRBD2. V trimming: 2 bases; J trimming: 4 bases; junction bases outside the gene matches: 5. The CDR3 runs 14 residues. Germline-derived CDR1 and CDR2 are MNHEY and SMNVEV (reference sequence). The CDR3 loop is CASSLAGVEYEQYF. The CDR3 bases are TGTGCCAGCAGTTTAGCGGGAGTAGAGTACGAGCAGTACTTC.

The rearrangement uses TRBV5-1 and TRBJ2-1; D call uncertain. There are 15 residues in the CDR3. V was cut by 0 bases and J by 5 bases, with 12 bases left in between. In germline, CDR1 is SGHRS, CDR2 YFSETQ. The CDR3 bases are TGCGCCAGCAGCTTGGAGAGCCCTGGCCACAATGAGCAGTTCTTC. It yields the protein CASSLESPGHNEQFF.

The rearrangement uses TRBV5-1 and TRBJ2-2; a possible D gene is TRBD2 (5 bases). Germline lookup yields CDR1 SGHRS and CDR2 YFSETQ. This CDR3 is 14 amino acids long. The germline V and J ends were trimmed by 3 bases and 1 base, with 7 bases remaining between them. The CDR3 sequence is CASSSSGNTGELFF. DNA of the CDR3: TGCGCCAGCAGCTCAAGCGGGAACACCGGGGAGCTGTTTTTT.

This chain links TRBV29-1 with TRBJ2-3; 7 bases line up with TRBD1. Trimming removed 0 bases from V and 6 bases from J; junction bases left unmatched: 9. This CDR3 has 15 residues. The germline CDR1 and CDR2 sequences are SQVTM and ANQGSEA. The CDR3 DNA follows: TGCAGCGTTGAAGACTGGCAGGGGGAACATGATACGCAGTATTTT. This translates into CSVEDWQGEHDTQYF.

This clone was recorded only once. The chain joins TRBV7-2 to TRBJ1-1; D is ambiguous. From germline, CDR1 is SGHTA and CDR2 FQGNSA. V was shortened by 5 bases and J by 4 bases, with 14 bases between the two germline ends. The CDR3 runs 14 residues. CDR3 residues: CASSPWVRGTEAFF. The CDR3 DNA reads as TGTGCCAGCAGCCCCTGGGTGAGAGGCACTGAAGCTTTCTTT.

The chain combines TRBV7-3 with TRBJ1-1; 11 nucleotides line up with TRBD1. CDR1 is SGHTA and CDR2 is FQGTGA in the germline V gene. V lost 2 bases to trimming and J lost 7 bases; unmatched junction nucleotides: 3. The CDR3 has 14 amino acids. The CDR3 coding sequence is TGTGCCAGCAGCTTAGGACAGGGGGCGCTTGAAGCTTTCTTT. Protein product: CASSLGQGALEAFF.

The chain combines TRBV7-5 with TRBJ2-2; the D segment call TRBD1 is taken from the table without a DNA check. TRBV7-5 is classified as a pseudogene. The CDR3 loop spans 13 amino acids. The CDR3 is CAVTGGGTGELFF. The DNA for the CDR3 is TGTGCCGTCACAGGGGGTGGGACCGGGGAGCTGTTTTTT.

The chain couples TRBV21-1 to TRBJ1-1; the D call in the table, TRBD1, was not verified against the DNA. TRBV21-1 is a pseudogene. This CDR3 is 12 amino acids long. For the CDR3, the DNA is TGTGCCAGCTCACAGGGGAGTACTGAAGCTTTCTTT. It is translated as CASSQGSTEAFF.

V is TRBV9 and J is TRBJ2-2, with D unclear. Trimming stripped 4 bases from V and 1 base from J, with 11 bases between. CDR1 and CDR2 from the germline V gene are SGDLS and YYNGEE. The CDR3 length is 15 residues. CDR3 bases: TGTGCCAGCAGCCCTCCGGTGCAGAACACCGGGGAGCTGTTTTTT. Translating it yields CASSPPVQNTGELFF.

CDR3 amino acids: CASSLVTGDSNQPQHF. In DNA form, the CDR3 reads TGTGCCAGCAGCCTTGTGACGGGAGATAGCAATCAGCCCCAGCATTTT. The genes are TRBV7-9 and TRBJ1-5, with unresolved D. CDR3 length: 16 residues. CDR1 is SEHNR, CDR2 FQNEAQ, per germline (reference sequence). V dropped 5 bases and J dropped 0 bases, with 14 bases sitting between them.

The J gene is TRBJ1-2, the V gene TRBV25-1; D is unresolved. V was shortened by 3 bases and J by 2 bases, with 7 bases between the two germline ends. CDR1 is MGHDK and CDR2 is SYGVNS in the germline V gene. This CDR3 has 13 residues. The CDR3 reads CASSEGGNYGYTF. Here the CDR3 DNA reads TGTGCCAGCAGTGAGGGAGGGAACTATGGCTACACCTTC.

The chain carries TRBV19 and TRBJ2-3; TRBD2 matches at 8 bases. Germline CDR1 reads LNHDA; CDR2 reads SQIVND (reference sequence). The V segment lost 3 bases and the J segment 3 bases; nucleotides outside the gene matches: 11. The CDR3 is 17 residues long. This CDR3 reads CASSIWSSGSATDTQYF. The CDR3 DNA follows: TGTGCCAGTAGTATCTGGAGCAGCGGGAGTGCGACAGATACGCAGTATTTT.

Points on this clone: A read error may produce the germline difference seen at one junction end. The genes are TRBV2 and TRBJ2-7; a weak D match, TRBD1 (6 bases). The CDR3 is made up of 12 amino acids. Germline values: CDR1 SNHLY, CDR2 FYNNEI. The chain's CDR3 is CAQTGPSYKQYF. The DNA for the CDR3 is TGTGCCCAGACAGGTCCATCCTACAAGCAGTACTTC.

The V call is TRBV5-1, the J call TRBJ2-7; D tentatively reads TRBD1 or TRBD2 (5 bases each). The CDR3 sequence is 13 residues long. V was clipped by 7 bases and J by 6 bases, with 17 bases between them. CDR1 is SGHRS, CDR2 YFSETQ, per germline. The CDR3 DNA sequence: TGCGCCAGCGGACCGCGAGCAGGGAGCGAGCAGTACTTC. Translated, it gives CASGPRAGSEQYF.

This clone was counted once. This chain links TRBV19 with TRBJ2-5, with no clear D. CDR3 size: 12 residues. The germline V gene has CDR1 LNHDA and CDR2 SQIVND (reference sequence). Deletions cut 3 bases from V and 1 base from J, with 3 bases between. The CDR3, as DNA: TGTGCCAGTAGTATGTCCCAAGAGACCCAGTACTTC. Its translation is CASSMSQETQYF. The complete variable domain, with remaining parts taken from reference TRBV19 and TRBJ2-5, reads DGGITQSPKYLFRKEGQNVTLSCEQNLNHDAMYWYRQDPGQGLRLIYYSQIVNDFQKGDIAEGYSVSREKKESFPLTVTSAQKNPTAFYLCASSMSQETQYFGPGTRLLVL.

The genes are TRBV11-2 and TRBJ2-7; no clear D. Germline CDR1 and CDR2: SGHAT and FQNNGV. Trimming left V 1 base short and J 2 bases short, with 9 bases between. The CDR3 extends over 14 amino acids. The DNA of the CDR3 is TGTGCCAGCAGCTTAGGCTTTGGGACCTACGAGCAGTACTTC. Protein product: CASSLGFGTYEQYF. The whole variable domain, filled in from reference TRBV11-2 and TRBJ2-7, reads EAGVAQSPRYKIIEKRQSVAFWCNPISGHATLYWYQQILGQGPKLLIQFQNNGVVDDSQLPKDRFSAERLKGVDSTLKIQPAKLEDSAVYLCASSLGFGTYEQYFGPGTRLTVT.